The clone carrying this TCR beta chain has at least ten counts. Trimming removed 9 bases from V and 3 bases from J; junction bases left unmatched: 4. This CDR3 is built from 13 residues. The germline V gene encodes CDR1 SGHRS and CDR2 YFSETQ. The sample originates from a study of T-cell memory formation after mild COVID-19. TCRdb reprocessed the 5' RACE reads with MiXCR, giving one entry per CDR3 protein. The sample shows around 200,000 distinct CDR3 sequences, around 20% of them seen only once. The genes are TRBV5-1 and TRBJ2-2; 8 bases align to TRBD1. The sequenced sample consisted of PBMCs or a T cell subset sorted from them (not recorded which). This TCR was sampled from a man aged 18 to 29 who had mild COVID-19 (a few samples of this study predate the infection). Cell type and time point are not known. CDR3: CATAGQDTGELFF. The CDR3 bases are TGCGCCACCGCGGGACAGGACACCGGGGAGCTGTTTTTT.